This passage covers 23 T cell receptor beta chains from one sample sequenced in a study of T cell responses to AZD1222 COVID-19 vaccine. Libraries were prepared by immunoSEQ multiplex PCR; TCRdb keeps only in-frame clonotypes and omits some of them. This table holds tens of thousands of clones, roughly 90% found once. Source: peripheral blood, taken 28 days after the second AZD1222 dose. The receptors derive from an adult who received the AZD1222 COVID-19 vaccine.

The count of this clone is one. The chain links TRBV5-5 to TRBJ2-1; TRBD2 matches 7 bases. Germline CDR1 and CDR2: SGHKS and YYEKEE (reference sequence). V dropped 1 base and J dropped 8; count of bases not matched to a gene: 9. This CDR3 is 15 amino acids long. The CDR3 is CASSLLREQQDEQFF. CDR3 sequence (DNA): TGTGCCAGCAGCTTGCTGCGGGAGCAACAAGATGAGCAGTTCTTC.

The V gene is TRBV7-8, the J gene TRBJ2-7; the match to TRBD2 covers 9 bases. The V segment lost 5 bases and the J segment 4 bases; nucleotides outside the gene matches: 12. CDR3 length: 16 amino acids. Germline values: CDR1 SGHVS, CDR2 FQNEAQ. The CDR3 region has the DNA TGTGCCAGCAGCGCCAATCTAGCGGGACTTTCTTACGAGCAGTACTTC. It translates to CASSANLAGLSYEQYF.

V gene TRBV6-6 combines with J gene TRBJ1-3; weak D call: TRBD1 (5 bases). The CDR3 totals 14 residues. The V gene's germline CDR1 is MNHNY and CDR2 SVGAGI (reference sequence). V was cut by 5 bases and J by 4 bases, with 12 bases left in between. The CDR3 sequence: CASSPGPTGNTIYF. The CDR3 nucleotides read TGTGCCAGCAGTCCGGGACCTACGGGAAACACCATATATTTT.

The J gene is TRBJ1-2, the V gene TRBV6-1, with a tentative D call TRBD1 (6 bases). Trimming took 2 bases from V and 8 from J, leaving 21 bases between them. Per the germline V gene, CDR1 is MNHNS and CDR2 is SASEGT. The CDR3 covers 16 residues. The CDR3 coding sequence is TGTGCCAGCAGTGAATCCGGGGGCAAGGGGTCCTCCGGCTACACCTTC. It translates to CASSESGGKGSSGYTF.

The chain combines TRBV30 with TRBJ2-7; D ambiguous. Between the trimmed V and J ends, which lost 0 bases and 7 bases, there was a span of 13 bases. From germline, CDR1 is GTSNPN and CDR2 SVGIG (reference sequence). This CDR3 region has 13 residues. CDR3 sequence reads: CAWSVNPQVEQYF. The CDR3 DNA reads TGTGCCTGGAGTGTAAACCCCCAGGTGGAGCAGTACTTC.

CDR3 nucleotides: TGTGCCAGCAGTCCTAGGGACTCTGAAGCTTTCTTT. Its protein product is CASSPRDSEAFF. V is TRBV12-3 or TRBV12-4 and J is TRBJ1-1, with a tentative D call TRBD1 (5 bases). The germline V and J ends were trimmed by 5 bases and 6 bases, with 10 bases remaining between them. The CDR3 is 12 residues long.

This clone was counted once. The chain links TRBV11-2 to TRBJ1-1; possibly TRBD1 for D (6 bases). V was shortened by 5 bases and J by 4 bases, with 17 bases between the two germline ends. Germline loops: CDR1 SGHAT, CDR2 FQNNGV. The CDR3 spans 15 residues. The CDR3 sequence is CASSPRASDSTEAFF. The CDR3 bases are TGTGCCAGCAGCCCACGGGCCTCGGACAGCACTGAAGCTTTCTTT.

The chain couples TRBV2 to TRBJ1-5, with D possibly matching TRBD1 (5 bases). CDR1 and CDR2 from the germline V gene are SNHLY and FYNNEI. Trimming removed 4 bases from V and 0 bases from J, with 10 bases in between. CDR3 length equals 15 residues. This CDR3 reads CASSGDGYSNQPQHF. CDR3 in DNA: TGTGCCAGCAGTGGGGACGGGTATAGCAATCAGCCCCAGCATTTT.

The chain recombines TRBV6-5 with TRBJ2-7, with 9 bases lining up with TRBD2. The germline V gene has CDR1 MNHEY and CDR2 SVGAGI. The V and J ends lost 0 bases and 1 base, in that order; junction bases with no gene match: 1. The CDR3 length is 15 residues. The DNA of the CDR3 is TGTGCCAGCAGTTACTCTAGCGGGAGTTCCTACGAGCAGTACTTC. It specifies CASSYSSGSSYEQYF.

The chain carries TRBV7-9 and TRBJ2-1; D not resolved. V was pared by 1 base and J by 9 bases, with 4 bases between. From germline, CDR1 is SEHNR and CDR2 FQNEAQ (reference sequence). The CDR3 has 11 amino acids. The CDR3 sequence is CASSLVGEQFF. CDR3 nucleotide sequence: TGTGCCAGCAGCTTAGTGGGTGAGCAGTTCTTC.

The genes are TRBV10-2 and TRBJ2-7; D call uncertain. Trimming left V 2 bases short and J 5 bases short, with 4 bases between. Germline-derived CDR1 and CDR2 are WSHSY and SAAADI. The length of the CDR3 is 11 residues. The CDR3 sequence is CASSEGHEQYF. The CDR3 nucleotides are TGCGCCAGCAGTGAGGGGCACGAGCAGTACTTC.

This chain links TRBV5-1 with TRBJ1-6; perhaps TRBD1 as D (6 bases). V was pared by 1 base and J by 5 bases, with 13 bases between. This CDR3 region has 16 residues. The germline gives CDR1 SGHRS, CDR2 YFSETQ. CDR3 amino acids: CASSLSAGAHNSPLHF. In DNA, the CDR3 is TGCGCCAGCAGCTTGTCGGCAGGGGCGCATAATTCACCCCTCCACTTT.

CDR3 DNA: TGTGCCAGCAGTTCTACAAGAGAGACCCAGTACTTC. Its translation: CASSSTRETQYF. The chain uses TRBV27 and TRBJ2-5; unclear D gene. CDR1 and CDR2 from the germline V gene are MNHEY and SMNVEV (reference sequence). The CDR3 length is 12 residues. V dropped 4 bases and J dropped 4 bases, with 7 bases sitting between them.

The V gene is TRBV6-1, the J gene TRBJ2-7; weak D call: TRBD2 (5 bases). V was clipped by 3 bases and J by 5 bases, with 8 bases between them. CDR1 and CDR2 from the germline V gene are MNHNS and SASEGT. This CDR3 has 12 amino acids. The DNA of the CDR3 is TGTGCCAGCAGTGATTACGGGAACGAGCAGTACTTC. Encoded protein: CASSDYGNEQYF.

The genes are TRBV7-9 and TRBJ2-3, with 8 bases that match TRBD2. CDR3 size: 15 residues. The germline CDR1 and CDR2 sequences are SEHNR and FQNEAQ (reference sequence). Trimming took 4 bases from V and 1 from J; bases not matched to a gene: 4. CDR3 in amino acids: CASSSGGGRTDTQYF. The DNA for the CDR3 is TGTGCCAGCAGCTCCGGCGGGGGGCGCACAGATACGCAGTATTTT.

This chain joins TRBV19 and TRBJ2-5; TRBD2 agrees at 7 bases. The V gene end was trimmed by 5 bases and the J gene end by 0 bases; junction bases not matched to a gene: 12. CDR3 size: 17 residues. Per germline, CDR1 LNHDA and CDR2 SQIVND (reference sequence). As DNA, the CDR3 is TGTGCCAGTAGTCCCCACCCGACTAGCACGCACCAAGAGACCCAGTACTTC. It translates to CASSPHPTSTHQETQYF.

There are a few counts of this clone. The J gene is TRBJ2-3, the V gene TRBV7-8; 9 positions match TRBD2. V gave up 5 bases and J gave up 4 bases; unmatched junction bases: 7. This CDR3 spans 15 amino acids. The germline gives CDR1 SGHVS, CDR2 FQNEAQ. CDR3 nucleotides: TGTGCCAGCAGCCCAGTAGCGGGAGCACCAGATACGCAGTATTTT. It yields the protein CASSPVAGAPDTQYF.

The CDR3: CASSFGGADEQFF. CDR3 in DNA: TGTGCCAGCAGTTTCGGGGGCGCCGATGAGCAGTTCTTC. This rearrangement joins TRBV27 to TRBJ2-1; D is possibly TRBD1 or TRBD2 (6 bases each). The germline CDR1 and CDR2 sequences are MNHEY and SMNVEV (reference sequence). The CDR3 totals 13 residues. The V end lost 3 bases, the J end lost 8 bases, and 11 bases lay between the germline ends.

CDR3 DNA sequence: TGTGCCAGCAGTTCCCCGGGAGGGGTAAATCAGCCCCAGCATTTT. Translated: CASSSPGGVNQPQHF. The chain is built from TRBV6-5 and TRBJ1-5; possible D gene TRBD1, 5 bases. The CDR3 consists of 15 residues. The germline V gene has CDR1 MNHEY and CDR2 SVGAGI. V lost 4 bases to trimming and J lost 4 bases, with 14 bases between them.

This sequence joins TRBV28 and TRBJ2-5; 7 positions agree with TRBD1. Germline V gene data show CDR1 as MDHEN and CDR2 as SYDVKM. The CDR3 is 11 amino acids. V was pared by 6 bases and J by 7 bases, with 2 bases of the junction left unmatched. This CDR3 is CASSQGVTQYF. CDR3 nucleotide sequence: TGTGCCAGCAGCCAGGGGGTGACCCAGTACTTC.

This chain connects TRBV5-6 to TRBJ1-6; D call uncertain. Germline V gene sequence: CDR1 SGHDT, CDR2 YYEEEE. Trimming pared 1 base from V and 4 bases from J, leaving 6 bases between. The CDR3 runs 14 residues. As DNA, the CDR3 is TGTGCCAGCAGCTTGACAATTTATAATTCACCCCTCCACTTT. Translating gives CASSLTIYNSPLHF. Supplemented by reference TRBV5-6 and TRBJ1-6, the full variable domain reads DAGVTQSPTHLIKTRGQQVTLRCSPKSGHDTVSWYQQALGQGPQFIFQYYEEEERQRGNFPDRFSGHQFPNYSSELNVNALLLGDSALYLCASSLTIYNSPLHFGNGTRLTVT.

The chain employs TRBV10-1 and TRBJ1-2, with D uncertain. Per the germline V gene, CDR1 is WNHNN and CDR2 is SYGVQD (reference sequence). The CDR3 has 13 amino acids. The V gene lost 4 bases and the J gene lost 3 bases, with 9 bases spanning the gap. This CDR3 reads CASSVREDYGYTF. The CDR3 coding sequence is TGCGCCAGCAGTGTGAGGGAGGACTATGGCTACACCTTC.

The rearrangement uses TRBV27 and TRBJ1-2, with D uncertain. This CDR3 region has 13 residues. The V gene lost 6 bases and the J gene lost 0 bases, with 8 bases spanning the gap. CDR1 and CDR2 (germline): MNHEY, SMNVEV (reference sequence). CDR3: CASSLRPNYGYTF. The CDR3, as DNA: TGTGCCAGCAGCCTCCGGCCTAACTATGGCTACACCTTC.